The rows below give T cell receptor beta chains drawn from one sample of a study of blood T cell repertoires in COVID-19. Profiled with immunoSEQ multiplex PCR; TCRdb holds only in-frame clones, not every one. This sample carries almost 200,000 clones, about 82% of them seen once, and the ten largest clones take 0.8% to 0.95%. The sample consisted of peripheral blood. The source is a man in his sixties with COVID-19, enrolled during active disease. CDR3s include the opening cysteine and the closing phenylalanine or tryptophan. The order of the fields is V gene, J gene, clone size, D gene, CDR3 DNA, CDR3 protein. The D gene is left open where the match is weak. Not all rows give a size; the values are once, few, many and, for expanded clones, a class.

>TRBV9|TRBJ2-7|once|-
TGTGCCAGCCGGGGTGGGAGCGACGAGCAGTACTTC
CASRGGSDEQYF
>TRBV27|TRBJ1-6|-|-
TGTGCCAGCAGTTTATCAGGGCCGGGGTCACCCCTCCACTTT
CASSLSGPGSPLHF
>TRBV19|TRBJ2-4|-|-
TGTGCCAGTATGCAGGGTACCAAAAACATTCAGTACTTC
CASMQGTKNIQYF
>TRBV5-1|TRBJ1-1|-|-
TGCGCCAGCAGCCGCCATACCGGCGGGGAGAACACTGAAGCTTTCTTT
CASSRHTGGENTEAFF
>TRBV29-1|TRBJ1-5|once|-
TGCAGCGTAGGGAGTTTCAATCAGCCCCAGCATTTT
CSVGSFNQPQHF
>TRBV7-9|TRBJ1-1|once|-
TGTGCCAGCAGCTTAGCGGGGGGAAACACTGAAGCTTTCTTT
CASSLAGGNTEAFF
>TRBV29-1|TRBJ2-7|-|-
TGCAGCGTTGATCAAAGGGGAGGCGAGCAGTACTTC
CSVDQRGGEQYF
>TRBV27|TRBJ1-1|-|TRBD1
TGTGCCAGCAGTTTAGTAGGGACAGGAACTGAAGCTTTCTTT
CASSLVGTGTEAFF
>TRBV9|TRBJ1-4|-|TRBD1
TGTGCCAGCAGCGTAACCGGGACAGCTAATGAAAAACTGTTTTTT
CASSVTGTANEKLFF
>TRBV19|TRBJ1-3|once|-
TGTGCCAGTAGTATAGGGACAGCCCTCCGCTCTGGAAACACCATATATTTT
CASSIGTALRSGNTIYF
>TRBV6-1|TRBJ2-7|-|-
TGTGCCAGCAGTGAATTTATACTGAACTCCTACGAGCAGTACTTC
CASSEFILNSYEQYF
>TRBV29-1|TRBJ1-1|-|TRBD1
TGCAGCGTCACGGGACAGGGCTGGAACACTGAAGCTTTCTTT
CSVTGQGWNTEAFF
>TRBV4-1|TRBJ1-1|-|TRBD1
TGCGCCAGCAGCCTCCCACAGGGGGCGAACACTGAAGCTTTCTTT
CASSLPQGANTEAFF
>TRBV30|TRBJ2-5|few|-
TGTGCCTGGAGTGTATTGCTAGGGGCCCAAGAGACCCAGTACTTC
CAWSVLLGAQETQYF
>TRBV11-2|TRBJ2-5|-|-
TGTGCCAGCAGCTTAGATTTTACGCTACAAGAGACCCAGTACTTC
CASSLDFTLQETQYF
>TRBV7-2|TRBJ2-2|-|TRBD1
TGTGCCAGCAGCTGGGGACAGAGCAACACCGGGGAGCTGTTTTTT
CASSWGQSNTGELFF
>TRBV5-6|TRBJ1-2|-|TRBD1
TGTGCCAGCAGCTCAGGGGACAGGGGCCTCTCGGATGGCTACACCTTC
CASSSGDRGLSDGYTF
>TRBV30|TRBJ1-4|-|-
TGTGCCTGGGGGCCAGGGCTATCTAATGAAAAACTGTTTTTT
CAWGPGLSNEKLFF
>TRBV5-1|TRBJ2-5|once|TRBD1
TGCGCCAGCAGCGCCGGGACAGGGAACGGCGAGACCCAGTACTTC
CASSAGTGNGETQYF
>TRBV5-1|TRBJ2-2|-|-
TGCGCCAGAGCGGAGGGCCAAGGCACCGGGGAGCTGTTTTTT
CARAEGQGTGELFF
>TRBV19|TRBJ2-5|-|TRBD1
TGTGCCAGTCAGGACAGGGGGCAAGAGACCCAGTACTTC
CASQDRGQETQYF
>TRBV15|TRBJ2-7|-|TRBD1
TGTGCCACCAGTCCGGACAGGGGGCCCTGGGAGCAGTACTTC
CATSPDRGPWEQYF
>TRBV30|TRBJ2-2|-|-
TGTGCCTGGCTGCCCAAGGGGCGCGGGGAGCTGTTTTTT
CAWLPKGRGELFF
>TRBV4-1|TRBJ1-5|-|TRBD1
TGCGCCAGCAGCCAAGATTCGGACAGGGGAGATCAGCCCCAGCATTTT
CASSQDSDRGDQPQHF
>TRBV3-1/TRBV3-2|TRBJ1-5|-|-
TGTGCCAGCAGCCAAGGGACAGCTAATCAGCCCCAGCATTTT
CASSQGTANQPQHF
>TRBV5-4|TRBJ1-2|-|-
TGTGCCAGCACCGCGGGCAGCACTAACTATGGCTACACCTTC
CASTAGSTNYGYTF
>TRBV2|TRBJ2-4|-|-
TGTGCCAGCAGTGAAGGGACAGTTACAAACATTCAGTACTTC
CASSEGTVTNIQYF
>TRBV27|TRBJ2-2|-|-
TGTGCCAGCAGTTTAAAGGGCAGGGTGACAAACACCGGGGAGCTGTTTTTT
CASSLKGRVTNTGELFF
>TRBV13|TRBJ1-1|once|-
TGTGCCAGCAGCCCATCGGGGGGGGGTGTCGCTGAAGCTTTCTTT
CASSPSGGGVAEAFF
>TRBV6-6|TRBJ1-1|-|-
TGTGCCAGCAGTTACGTAGAGGGCACTGAAGCTTTCTTT
CASSYVEGTEAFF
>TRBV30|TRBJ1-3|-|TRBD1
TGTGCCTGGAGTGGGGACAGGGCGGGGGGAAACACCATATATTTT
CAWSGDRAGGNTIYF
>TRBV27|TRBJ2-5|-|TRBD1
TGTGCCAGCAGTCTGGACAGGGGTCAAGAGACCCAGTACTTC
CASSLDRGQETQYF
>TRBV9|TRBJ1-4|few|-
TGTGCCAGCAGCGTAGGCCAGGGTAATGAAAAACTGTTTTTT
CASSVGQGNEKLFF
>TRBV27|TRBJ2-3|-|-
TGTGCCAGCAGTTTAACCTACAGGAGCACAGATACGCAGTATTTT
CASSLTYRSTDTQYF
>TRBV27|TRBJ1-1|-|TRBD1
TGTGCCAGCAGCTATGCGGGACAGCAAGCTTTCTTT
CASSYAGQQAFF
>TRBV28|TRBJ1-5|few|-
TGTGCCAGCAGTTTTTCTGGAGACAATCAGCCCCAGCATTTT
CASSFSGDNQPQHF
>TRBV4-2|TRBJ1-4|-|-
TGTGCCAGCAGCCAAGGGAGCGCAGGGGCCCTAGAAAAACTGTTTTTT
CASSQGSAGALEKLFF
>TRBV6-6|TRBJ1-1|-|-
TGTGCCAGCACCCCGCGGGTGGCGGAGACTGAAGCTTTCTTT
CASTPRVAETEAFF
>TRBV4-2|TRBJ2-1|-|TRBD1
TGTGCCAGCAGCCAAGATCGGGACAGGTCCTACAATGAGCAGTTCTTC
CASSQDRDRSYNEQFF
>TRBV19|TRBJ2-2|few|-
TGTGCCAGTAGTATAGATTTAGCAGGGGCGAACACCGGGGAGCTGTTTTTT
CASSIDLAGANTGELFF
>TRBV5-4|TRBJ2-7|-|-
TGTGCCAGCAGCCCGGCGGGGGCGTACGAGCAGTACTTC
CASSPAGAYEQYF
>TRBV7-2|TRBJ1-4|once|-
TGTGCCAGTAACTCCCTCGGGGGGCGCGAAAAACTGTTTTTT
CASNSLGGREKLFF
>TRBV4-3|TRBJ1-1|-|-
TGCGCCAGCAGCCACCCCCCGGCAGGCAGCTATTTCATGAACACTGAAGCTTTCTTT
CASSHPPAGSYFMNTEAFF
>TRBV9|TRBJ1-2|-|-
TGTGCCAGCAGCCCCGGGGGAGGCTACACCTTC
CASSPGGGYTF
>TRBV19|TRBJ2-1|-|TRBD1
TGTGCCAGTAGTGCCCGGACAGGGGCTTTGGCCAATGAGCAGTTCTTC
CASSARTGALANEQFF
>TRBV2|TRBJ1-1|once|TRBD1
TGTGCCACAGGGGGTCGCACTGAAGCTTTCTTT
CATGGRTEAFF
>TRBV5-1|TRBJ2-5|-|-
TGCGCCAGCAGCCCGGACTCCTTCCAAGAGACCCAGTACTTC
CASSPDSFQETQYF
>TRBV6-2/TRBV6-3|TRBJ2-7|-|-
TGTGCCAGCAGCGGTCTAGCATACGAGCAGTACTTC
CASSGLAYEQYF
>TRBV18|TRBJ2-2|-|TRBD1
TGTGCCAGCTCACCACCGACAGGGGGCTGGGAGCTGTTTTTT
CASSPPTGGWELFF
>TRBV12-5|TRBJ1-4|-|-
TGTGCTAGTGGTTTCAACGGAGATGCGGGGGGCGAGGATGAAAAACTGTTTTTT
CASGFNGDAGGEDEKLFF